The rows below give T cell receptor beta chains drawn from one sample of a study of shared clonotypes between healthy human individuals. This table comes from immunoSEQ multiplex PCR, and its TCRdb copy is limited to in-frame clones, with some not included. The repertoire holds some 500,000 clones, with 90% to 96% as singletons. The material sequenced was naive CD4+ T cells sorted from blood. These TCRs come from a woman aged 30 to 39 in good health. The CDR3 runs from the conserved cysteine through the conserved F or W. D genes are given only for firm matches. Size is stated for part of the rows, as once, few or many counts, or as a class when the clone is expanded.

D | J | size | V | CDR3 | DNA
TRBD2 | TRBJ2-7 | . | TRBV5-4 | CASSLSAGGPHEQYF | TGTGCCAGCAGCTTGTCAGCGGGAGGGCCCCACGAGCAGTACTTC
TRBD1 | TRBJ2-1 | . | TRBV11-1 | CASSSPGGITYNEQFF | TGTGCCAGCAGCTCCCCAGGGGGCATCACCTACAATGAGCAGTTCTTC
TRBD2 | TRBJ2-2 | once | TRBV5-1 | CASSLFLAGGNTGELFF | TGCGCCAGCAGCTTGTTCCTAGCGGGGGGGAACACCGGGGAGCTGTTTTTT
. | TRBJ1-5 | . | TRBV2 | CASSDREFQPQHF | TGTGCCAGCAGTGATAGGGAATTTCAGCCCCAGCATTTT
TRBD2 | TRBJ2-7 | . | TRBV9 | CASSVEGSGITPGYEQYF | TGTGCCAGCAGCGTAGAGGGTAGCGGGATTACTCCAGGATACGAGCAGTACTTC
. | TRBJ2-1 | once | TRBV1 | CTSSQDQTGLRYNEQFF | TGCACCAGCAGCCAAGACCAAACGGGACTTCGGTACAATGAGCAGTTCTTC
. | TRBJ1-2 | . | TRBV6-5 | CASSYVRETRGYTF | TGTGCCAGCAGTTACGTTAGGGAAACTCGTGGCTACACCTTC
. | TRBJ2-1 | . | TRBV6-6 | CASSWEQYNEQFF | TGTGCCAGCAGTTGGGAGCAGTACAATGAGCAGTTCTTC
TRBD2 | TRBJ2-7 | . | TRBV19 | CASMGLAGSGEQYF | TGTGCCAGTATGGGACTAGCGGGATCGGGCGAGCAGTACTTC
. | TRBJ1-1 | . | TRBV6-5 | CASSYGTNTEAFF | TGTGCCAGCAGTTACGGGACGAACACTGAAGCTTTCTTT
TRBD2 | TRBJ2-7 | . | TRBV7-2 | CASSLANTRRTSGRSEQYF | TGTGCCAGCAGCTTAGCAAATACGCGGCGGACTAGCGGGAGGAGCGAGCAGTACTTC
. | TRBJ1-1 | . | TRBV30 | CAWSLGWGPAGIF | TGTGCCTGGAGTTTGGGTTGGGGACCCGCTGGAATCTTT
. | TRBJ1-2 | . | TRBV9 | CASSGRRTGSYGYTF | TGTGCCAGCAGCGGTCGAAGGACGGGAAGCTATGGCTACACCTTC
. | TRBJ2-3 | . | TRBV19 | CASGLSSTDTQYF | TGTGCCAGTGGGCTATCTAGCACAGATACGCAGTATTTT
TRBD2 | TRBJ2-1 | . | TRBV28 | CASSLELAGSNEQFF | TGTGCCAGCAGTTTAGAATTAGCGGGATCGAATGAGCAGTTCTTC
TRBD2 | TRBJ2-7 | . | TRBV19 | CASSIPSGGTSYEQYF | TGTGCCAGTAGTATTCCCTCGGGAGGCACCTCCTACGAGCAGTACTTC
TRBD1 | TRBJ2-2 | . | TRBV19 | CASNLQGASSGELFF | TGTGCCAGTAATCTACAGGGGGCCTCTTCCGGGGAGCTGTTTTTT
TRBD1 | TRBJ2-4 | . | TRBV25-1 | CASSPPWTGTKNIQYF | TGTGCCAGCAGTCCCCCTTGGACAGGGACTAAAAACATTCAGTACTTC
TRBD1 | TRBJ2-2 | . | TRBV9 | CATGSGGATNTGELFF | TGTGCCACCGGCTCAGGGGGCGCCACGAACACCGGGGAGCTGTTTTTT
TRBD1 | TRBJ1-2 | . | TRBV2 | CASTIDRATYYGYTF | TGTGCCAGCACTATAGACAGGGCTACTTATTATGGCTACACCTTC
. | TRBJ1-1 | . | TRBV6-1 | CASMLGLGTEAFF | TGTGCCAGCATGCTTGGCTTGGGCACTGAAGCTTTCTTT
. | TRBJ1-3 | . | TRBV14 | CASSPMGTRPLSGNTIYF | TGTGCCAGCAGTCCAATGGGGACGCGTCCCCTCTCTGGAAACACCATATATTTT
. | TRBJ2-3 | . | TRBV7-9 | CASSPQQGLADTQYF | TGTGCCAGCAGCCCCCAACAGGGTTTAGCAGATACGCAGTATTTT
. | TRBJ2-7 | . | TRBV11-2 | CASSLDRTRSYEQYF | TGTGCCAGCAGCTTAGATCGGACAAGATCCTACGAGCAGTACTTC
. | TRBJ1-1 | . | TRBV2 | CASSAQWGTEAFF | TGTGCCAGCAGTGCTCAGTGGGGTACTGAAGCTTTCTTT
TRBD1 | TRBJ2-7 | . | TRBV5-6 | CASSPATGTVSYEQYF | TGTGCCAGCAGTCCGGCGACCGGGACAGTCTCCTACGAGCAGTACTTC
TRBD1 | TRBJ1-1 | . | TRBV7-9 | CASSLMKTGGARTEAFF | TGTGCCAGCAGCCTCATGAAGACAGGGGGCGCCCGAACTGAAGCTTTCTTT
. | TRBJ1-1 | . | TRBV7-9 | CASSLVNTEAFF | TGTGCCAGCAGCTTAGTGAACACTGAAGCTTTCTTT
. | TRBJ1-4 | . | TRBV30 | CAWSVHPNEKLFF | TGTGCCTGGAGTGTACACCCAAATGAAAAACTGTTTTTT
. | TRBJ2-1 | . | TRBV14 | CASSQVVFLSSYNEQFF | TGTGCCAGCAGCCAAGTCGTCTTTTTAAGCTCCTACAATGAGCAGTTCTTC
. | TRBJ2-6 | . | TRBV6-1 | CASSADNLISSGANVLTF | TGTGCCAGCAGTGCGGATAACCTCATTAGCTCTGGGGCCAACGTCCTGACTTTC
. | TRBJ1-2 | once | TRBV7-9 | CASSLALREHYGYTF | TGTGCCAGCAGCTTAGCGCTTAGGGAGCACTATGGCTACACCTTC
. | TRBJ1-1 | . | TRBV11-1 | CASSSGRMNTEAFF | TGTGCCAGCAGCTCCGGCCGGATGAACACTGAAGCTTTCTTT
TRBD1 | TRBJ2-7 | . | TRBV5-1 | CASSLGRDRSSYEQYF | TGCGCCAGCAGCCTGGGCCGGGACAGAAGCTCCTACGAGCAGTACTTC
. | TRBJ2-6 | . | TRBV18 | CASSPTASGANVLTF | TGTGCCAGCTCACCAACGGCCTCTGGGGCCAACGTCCTGACTTTC
. | TRBJ2-7 | . | TRBV27 | CASSLSVPAADSYEQYF | TGTGCCAGCAGTTTATCGGTTCCAGCGGCGGACTCCTACGAGCAGTACTTC
. | TRBJ2-5 | . | TRBV15 | CATTGGETQYF | TGTGCCACCACGGGTGGAGAGACCCAGTACTTC
. | TRBJ1-1 | . | TRBV30 | CAWTRAGNTEAFF | TGTGCCTGGACGAGGGCAGGGAACACTGAAGCTTTCTTT
TRBD1 | TRBJ1-1 | . | TRBV7-9 | CASSSRTGLDTEAFF | TGTGCCAGCAGCTCTCGGACAGGGTTGGACACTGAAGCTTTCTTT
. | TRBJ2-7 | . | TRBV6-5 | CASSYSTGSGDYEQYF | TGTGCCAGCAGTTACTCCACCGGTTCCGGGGACTACGAGCAGTACTTC
. | TRBJ2-2 | . | TRBV2 | CASSMANTGELFF | TGTGCCAGCAGTATGGCGAACACCGGGGAGCTGTTTTTT
. | TRBJ2-7 | . | TRBV30 | CATSTDGTYEQYF | TGTGCCACCTCAACCGACGGGACCTACGAGCAGTACTTC
TRBD2 | TRBJ2-1 | . | TRBV28 | CASSLGLAGINEQFF | TGTGCCAGCAGTTTAGGACTAGCGGGGATCAATGAGCAGTTCTTC
. | TRBJ1-5 | . | TRBV28 | CASSLYEGVRNQPQHF | TGTGCCAGCAGTTTATACGAAGGGGTACGCAATCAGCCCCAGCATTTT
. | TRBJ2-5 | . | TRBV6-5 | CASRPNSGIQETQYF | TGTGCCAGCAGACCCAATAGCGGAATTCAAGAGACCCAGTACTTC
TRBD1 | TRBJ2-4 | . | TRBV7-9 | CASSLAATGGYIQYF | TGTGCCAGCAGCTTAGCCGCGACAGGGGGCTACATTCAGTACTTC
. | TRBJ1-2 | . | TRBV6-1 | CASSVILVGGASYRYGYTF | TGTGCCAGCAGTGTGATCTTAGTGGGGGGCGCCAGTTATCGGTATGGCTACACCTTC
. | TRBJ1-1 | . | TRBV11-3 | CASSSQMDTEAFF | TGTGCCAGCAGCTCCCAGATGGACACTGAAGCTTTCTTT
. | TRBJ2-3 | . | TRBV14 | CASNKYGTDTQYF | TGTGCCAGCAACAAATACGGCACAGATACGCAGTATTTT
. | TRBJ1-1 | . | TRBV6-1 | CASSELSGPKIEAFF | TGTGCCAGCAGTGAACTCTCCGGGCCCAAGATTGAAGCTTTCTTT